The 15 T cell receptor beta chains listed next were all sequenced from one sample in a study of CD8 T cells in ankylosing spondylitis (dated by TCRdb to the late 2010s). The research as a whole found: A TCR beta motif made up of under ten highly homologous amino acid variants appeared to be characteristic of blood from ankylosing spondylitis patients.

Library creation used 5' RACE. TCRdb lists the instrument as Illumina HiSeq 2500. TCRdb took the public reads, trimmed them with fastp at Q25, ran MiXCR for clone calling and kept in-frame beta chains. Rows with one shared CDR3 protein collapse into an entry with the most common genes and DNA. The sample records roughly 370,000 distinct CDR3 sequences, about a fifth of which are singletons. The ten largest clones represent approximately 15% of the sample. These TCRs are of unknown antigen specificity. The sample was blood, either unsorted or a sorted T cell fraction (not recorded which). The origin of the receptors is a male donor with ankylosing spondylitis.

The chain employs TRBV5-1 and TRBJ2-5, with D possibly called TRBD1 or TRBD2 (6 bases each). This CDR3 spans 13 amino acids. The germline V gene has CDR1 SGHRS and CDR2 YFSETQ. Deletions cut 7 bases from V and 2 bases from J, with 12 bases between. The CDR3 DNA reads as TGCGCCAGCTCGGGGGCGGAGCAAGAGACCCAGTACTTC. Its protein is CASSGAEQETQYF.

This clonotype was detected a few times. As DNA, the CDR3 is TGTGCCAGTGTTACCCCGGGGTTCACCGATGGCTACACCTTC. Its protein is CASVTPGFTDGYTF. The J gene is TRBJ1-2, the V gene TRBV7-2; unclear D gene. The CDR3 is 14 residues long. CDR1 is SGHTA, CDR2 FQGNSA, per germline. With 9 bases removed from V and 6 bases from J, the gap between germline ends came to 20 bases.

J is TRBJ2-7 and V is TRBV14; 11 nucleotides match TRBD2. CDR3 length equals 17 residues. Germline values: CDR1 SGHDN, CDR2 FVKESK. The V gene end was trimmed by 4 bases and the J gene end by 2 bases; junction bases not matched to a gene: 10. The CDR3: CASSRLTSGRHTYEQYF. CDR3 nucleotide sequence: TGTGCCAGCAGCCGACTTACTAGCGGGAGACATACCTACGAGCAGTACTTC.

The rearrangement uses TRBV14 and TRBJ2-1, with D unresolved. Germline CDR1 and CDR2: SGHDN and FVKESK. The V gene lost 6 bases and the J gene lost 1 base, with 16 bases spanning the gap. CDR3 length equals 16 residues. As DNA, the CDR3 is TGTGCCAGCAGGGGAAGCCAGGTTGGATCCTACAATGAGCAGTTCTTC. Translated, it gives CASRGSQVGSYNEQFF. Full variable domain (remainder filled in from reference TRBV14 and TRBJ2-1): EAGVTQFPSHSVIEKGQTVTLRCDPISGHDNLYWYRRVMGKEIKFLLHFVKESKQDESGMPNNRFLAERTGGTYSTLKVQPAELEDSGVYFCASRGSQVGSYNEQFFGPGTRLTVL.

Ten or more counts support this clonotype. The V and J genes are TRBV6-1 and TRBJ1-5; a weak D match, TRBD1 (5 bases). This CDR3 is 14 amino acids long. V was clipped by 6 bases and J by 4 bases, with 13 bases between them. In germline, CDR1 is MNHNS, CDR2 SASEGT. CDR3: CASSPGTVNQPQHF. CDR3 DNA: TGTGCCAGCAGCCCTGGGACGGTGAATCAGCCCCAGCATTTT.

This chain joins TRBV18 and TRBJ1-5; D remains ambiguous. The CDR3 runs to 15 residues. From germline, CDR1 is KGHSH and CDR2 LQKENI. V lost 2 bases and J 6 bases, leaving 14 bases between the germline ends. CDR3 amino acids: CASSPARLTSQPQHF. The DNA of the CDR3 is TGTGCCAGCTCACCAGCTCGGCTGACATCTCAGCCCCAGCATTTT.

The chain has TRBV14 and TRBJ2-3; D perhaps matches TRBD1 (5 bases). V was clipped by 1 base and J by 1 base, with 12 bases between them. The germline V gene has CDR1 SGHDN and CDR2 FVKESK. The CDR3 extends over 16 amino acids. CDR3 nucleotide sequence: TGTGCCAGCAGCCAAGTGCGGACACGGGGCACAGATACGCAGTATTTT. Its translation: CASSQVRTRGTDTQYF.

CDR3 residues: CATSARTGERTDTQYF. The CDR3 DNA reads TGTGCCACCAGCGCTAGGACAGGGGAACGCACAGATACGCAGTATTTT. The rearrangement uses TRBV15 and TRBJ2-3, with TRBD1 matching 9 bases. The CDR3 length is 16 residues. Germline V lookup: CDR1 LNHNV, CDR2 YYDKDF (reference sequence). Trimming took 5 bases from V and 1 from J; bases not matched to a gene: 7.

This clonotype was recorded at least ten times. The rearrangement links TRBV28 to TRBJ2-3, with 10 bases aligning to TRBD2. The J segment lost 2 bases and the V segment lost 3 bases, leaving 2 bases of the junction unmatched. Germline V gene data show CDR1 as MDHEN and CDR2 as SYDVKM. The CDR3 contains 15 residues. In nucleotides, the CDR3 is TGTGCCAGCAGTTTTCTAGCGGGAGTCACAGATACGCAGTATTTT. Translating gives CASSFLAGVTDTQYF.

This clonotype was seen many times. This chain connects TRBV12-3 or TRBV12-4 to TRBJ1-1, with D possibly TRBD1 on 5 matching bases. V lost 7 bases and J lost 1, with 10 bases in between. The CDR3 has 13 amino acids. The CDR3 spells CASTRTGNTEAFF. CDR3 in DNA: TGTGCCAGCACCCGTACAGGGAACACTGAAGCTTTCTTT.

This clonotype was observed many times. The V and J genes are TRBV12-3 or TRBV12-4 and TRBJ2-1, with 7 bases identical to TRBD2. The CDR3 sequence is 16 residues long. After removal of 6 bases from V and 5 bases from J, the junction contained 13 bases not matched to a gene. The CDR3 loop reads CASRGGMLLVHNEQFF. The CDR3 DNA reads TGTGCCAGCAGGGGAGGGATGCTACTCGTACACAATGAGCAGTTCTTC.

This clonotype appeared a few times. The CDR3 loop is CASSLGGDSGEQFF. The CDR3 DNA sequence: TGTGCCAGCAGCTTGGGGGGGGACTCAGGTGAGCAGTTCTTC. The chain carries TRBV11-2 and TRBJ2-1; 7 nucleotides agree with TRBD2. CDR3 size: 14 residues. Germline V gene data show CDR1 as SGHAT and CDR2 as FQNNGV. With V trimmed by 3 bases and J by 9 bases, 8 bases remained unmatched.

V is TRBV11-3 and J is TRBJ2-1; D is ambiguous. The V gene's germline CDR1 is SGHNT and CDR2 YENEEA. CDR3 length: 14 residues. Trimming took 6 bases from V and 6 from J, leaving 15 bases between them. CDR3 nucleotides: TGTGCCAGCAGACTCTTGGGCCTAGGCAATGAGCAGTTCTTC. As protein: CASRLLGLGNEQFF.

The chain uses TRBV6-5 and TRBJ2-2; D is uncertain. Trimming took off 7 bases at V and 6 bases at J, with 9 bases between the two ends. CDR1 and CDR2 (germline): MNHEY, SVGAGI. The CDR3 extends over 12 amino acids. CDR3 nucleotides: TGTGCCAGCATGGACCGAGCCGGGGAGCTGTTTTTT. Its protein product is CASMDRAGELFF.

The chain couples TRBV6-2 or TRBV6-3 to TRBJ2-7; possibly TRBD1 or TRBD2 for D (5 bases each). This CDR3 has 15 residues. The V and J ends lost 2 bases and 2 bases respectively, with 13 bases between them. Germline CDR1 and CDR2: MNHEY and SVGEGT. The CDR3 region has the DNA TGTGCCAGCAGTTACGGGGGACCAATCACCTACGAGCAGTACTTC. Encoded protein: CASSYGGPITYEQYF.